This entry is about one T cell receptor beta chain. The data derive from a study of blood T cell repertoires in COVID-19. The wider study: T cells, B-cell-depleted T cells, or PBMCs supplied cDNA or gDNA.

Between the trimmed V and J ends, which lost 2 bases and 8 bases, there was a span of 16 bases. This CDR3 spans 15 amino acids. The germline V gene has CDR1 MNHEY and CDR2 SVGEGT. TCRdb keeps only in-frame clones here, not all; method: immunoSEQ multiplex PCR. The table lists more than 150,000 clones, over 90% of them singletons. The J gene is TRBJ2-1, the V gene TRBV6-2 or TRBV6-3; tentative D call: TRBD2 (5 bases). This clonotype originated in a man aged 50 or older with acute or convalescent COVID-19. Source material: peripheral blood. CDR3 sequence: CASSYAYRRGDEQFF. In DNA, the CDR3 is TGTGCCAGCAGTTACGCATATCGTCGGGGTGATGAGCAGTTCTTC.